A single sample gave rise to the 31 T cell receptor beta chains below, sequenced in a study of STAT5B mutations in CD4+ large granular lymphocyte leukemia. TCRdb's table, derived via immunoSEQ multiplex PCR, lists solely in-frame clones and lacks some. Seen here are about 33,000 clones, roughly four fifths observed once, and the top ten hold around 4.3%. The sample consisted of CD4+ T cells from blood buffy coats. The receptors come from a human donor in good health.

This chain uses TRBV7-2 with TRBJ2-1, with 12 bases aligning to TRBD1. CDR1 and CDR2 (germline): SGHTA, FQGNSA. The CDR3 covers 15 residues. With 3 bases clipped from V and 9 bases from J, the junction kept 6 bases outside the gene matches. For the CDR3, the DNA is TGTGCCAGCAGCTTCCCGGGACAGGGGGCAGGTGAGCAGTTCTTC. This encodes CASSFPGQGAGEQFF.

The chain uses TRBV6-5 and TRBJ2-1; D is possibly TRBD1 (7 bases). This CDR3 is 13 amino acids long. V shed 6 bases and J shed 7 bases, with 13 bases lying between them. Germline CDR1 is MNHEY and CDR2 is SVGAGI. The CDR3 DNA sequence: TGTGCCAGCAGGCAGACAGGGAGGAATGAGCAGTTCTTC. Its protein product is CASRQTGRNEQFF.

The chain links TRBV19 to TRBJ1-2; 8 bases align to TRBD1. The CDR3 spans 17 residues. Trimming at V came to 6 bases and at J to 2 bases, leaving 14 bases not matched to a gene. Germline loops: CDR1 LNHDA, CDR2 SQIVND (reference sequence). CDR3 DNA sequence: TGTGCCAGTAGCACCGGGACCGGACAGGGTGGGAACTATGGCTACACCTTC. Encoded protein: CASSTGTGQGGNYGYTF. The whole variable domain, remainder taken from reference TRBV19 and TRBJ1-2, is DGGITQSPKYLFRKEGQNVTLSCEQNLNHDAMYWYRQDPGQGLRLIYYSQIVNDFQKGDIAEGYSVSREKKESFPLTVTSAQKNPTAFYLCASSTGTGQGGNYGYTFGSGTRLTVV.

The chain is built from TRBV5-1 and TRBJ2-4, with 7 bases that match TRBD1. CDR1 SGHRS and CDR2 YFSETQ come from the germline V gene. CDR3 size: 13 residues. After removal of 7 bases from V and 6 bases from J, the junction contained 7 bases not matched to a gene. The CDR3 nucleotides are TGCGCCAGCCGAGGGGGCTCGGGAAACATTCAGTACTTC. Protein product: CASRGGSGNIQYF.

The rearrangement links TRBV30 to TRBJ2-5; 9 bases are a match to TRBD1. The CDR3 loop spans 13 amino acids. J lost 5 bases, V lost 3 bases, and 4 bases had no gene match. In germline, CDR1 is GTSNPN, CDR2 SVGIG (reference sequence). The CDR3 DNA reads TGTGCCTGGAGAAACAGGGGGCAGGAGACCCAGTACTTC. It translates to CAWRNRGQETQYF.

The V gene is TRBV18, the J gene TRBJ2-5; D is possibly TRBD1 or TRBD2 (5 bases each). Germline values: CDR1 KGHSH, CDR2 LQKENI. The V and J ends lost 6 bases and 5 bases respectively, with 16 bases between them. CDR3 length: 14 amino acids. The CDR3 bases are TGTGCCAGCTCGAGGGGCGCAAATGGGGAGACCCAGTACTTC. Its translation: CASSRGANGETQYF.

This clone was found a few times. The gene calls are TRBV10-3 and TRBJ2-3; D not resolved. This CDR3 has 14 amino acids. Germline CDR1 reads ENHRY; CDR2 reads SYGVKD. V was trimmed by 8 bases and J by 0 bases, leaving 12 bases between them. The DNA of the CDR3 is TGTGCCATCGGCCGTGAGACTAGCACAGATACGCAGTATTTT. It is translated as CAIGRETSTDTQYF.

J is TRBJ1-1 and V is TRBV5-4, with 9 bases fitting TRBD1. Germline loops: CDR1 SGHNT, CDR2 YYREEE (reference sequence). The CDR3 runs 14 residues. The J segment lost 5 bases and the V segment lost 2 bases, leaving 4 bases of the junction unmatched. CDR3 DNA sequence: TGTGCCAGCAGCTTAAACAGGGGGCGTACTGAAGCTTTCTTT. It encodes CASSLNRGRTEAFF.

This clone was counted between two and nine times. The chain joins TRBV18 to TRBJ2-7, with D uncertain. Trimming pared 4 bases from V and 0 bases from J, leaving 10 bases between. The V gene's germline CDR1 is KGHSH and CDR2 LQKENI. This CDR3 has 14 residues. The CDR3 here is CASSQETSSYEQYF. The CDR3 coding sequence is TGTGCCAGCTCACAAGAAACAAGCTCCTACGAGCAGTACTTC.

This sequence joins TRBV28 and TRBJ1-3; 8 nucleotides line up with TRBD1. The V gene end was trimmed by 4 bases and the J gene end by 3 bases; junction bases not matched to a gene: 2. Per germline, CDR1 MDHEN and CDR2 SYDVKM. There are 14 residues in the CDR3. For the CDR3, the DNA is TGTGCCAGCAGTTCCGGGACAGGTGGAAACACCATATATTTT. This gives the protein CASSSGTGGNTIYF.

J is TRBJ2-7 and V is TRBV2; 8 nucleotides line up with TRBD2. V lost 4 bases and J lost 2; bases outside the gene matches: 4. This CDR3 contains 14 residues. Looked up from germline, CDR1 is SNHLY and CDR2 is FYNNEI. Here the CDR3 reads CASSAVAGPYEQYF. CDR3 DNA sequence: TGTGCCAGCAGTGCGGTAGCGGGACCCTACGAGCAGTACTTC.

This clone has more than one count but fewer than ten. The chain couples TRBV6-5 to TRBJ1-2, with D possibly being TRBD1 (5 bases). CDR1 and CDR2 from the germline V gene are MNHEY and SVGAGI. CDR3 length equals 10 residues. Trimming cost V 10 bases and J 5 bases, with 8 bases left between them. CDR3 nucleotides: TGTGCCACCCGGGGGTATGGCTACACCTTC. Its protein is CATRGYGYTF.

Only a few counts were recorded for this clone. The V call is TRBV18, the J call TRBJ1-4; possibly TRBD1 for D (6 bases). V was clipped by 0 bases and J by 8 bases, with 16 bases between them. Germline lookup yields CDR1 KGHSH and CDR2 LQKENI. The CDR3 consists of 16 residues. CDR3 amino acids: CASSPPNGPGVEKLFF. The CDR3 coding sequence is TGTGCCAGCTCACCACCGAATGGCCCAGGGGTGGAAAAACTGTTTTTT.

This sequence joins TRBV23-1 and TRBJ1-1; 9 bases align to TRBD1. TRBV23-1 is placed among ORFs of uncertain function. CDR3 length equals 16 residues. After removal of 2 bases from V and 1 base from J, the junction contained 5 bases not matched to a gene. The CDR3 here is CASSQGHRGRNTEAFF. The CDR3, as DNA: TGCGCCAGCAGTCAAGGTCACAGGGGGCGGAACACTGAAGCTTTCTTT.

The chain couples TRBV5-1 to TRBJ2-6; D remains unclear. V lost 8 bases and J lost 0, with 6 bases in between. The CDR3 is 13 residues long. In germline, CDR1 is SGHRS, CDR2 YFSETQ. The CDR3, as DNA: TGCGCCAGTCGGGTCTCTGGGGCCAACGTCCTGACTTTC. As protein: CASRVSGANVLTF.

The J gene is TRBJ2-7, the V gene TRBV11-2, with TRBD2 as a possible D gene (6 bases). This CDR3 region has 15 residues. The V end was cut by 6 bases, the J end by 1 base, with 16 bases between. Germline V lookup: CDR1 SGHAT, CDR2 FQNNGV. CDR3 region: CASRIPSGLSYEQYF. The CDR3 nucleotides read TGTGCCAGCAGGATACCGTCGGGACTGTCCTACGAGCAGTACTTC.

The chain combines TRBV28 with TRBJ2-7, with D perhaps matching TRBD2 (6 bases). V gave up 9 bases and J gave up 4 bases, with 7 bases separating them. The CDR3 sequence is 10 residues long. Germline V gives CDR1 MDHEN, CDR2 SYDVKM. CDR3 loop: CASSGYEQYF. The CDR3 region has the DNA TGTGCCAGTAGCGGATACGAGCAGTACTTC.

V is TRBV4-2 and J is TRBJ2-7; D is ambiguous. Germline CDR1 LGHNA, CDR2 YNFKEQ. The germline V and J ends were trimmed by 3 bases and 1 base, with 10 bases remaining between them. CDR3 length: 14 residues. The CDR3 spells CASSQNQRSYEQYF. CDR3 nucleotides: TGTGCCAGCAGCCAGAACCAGCGATCCTACGAGCAGTACTTC.

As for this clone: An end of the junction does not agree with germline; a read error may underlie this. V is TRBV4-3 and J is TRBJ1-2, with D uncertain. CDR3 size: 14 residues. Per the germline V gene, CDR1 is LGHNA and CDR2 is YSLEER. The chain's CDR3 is CVSSQAWVGYGYTF. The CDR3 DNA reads TGCGTCAGCAGCCAAGCGTGGGTTGGCTATGGCTACACCTTC.

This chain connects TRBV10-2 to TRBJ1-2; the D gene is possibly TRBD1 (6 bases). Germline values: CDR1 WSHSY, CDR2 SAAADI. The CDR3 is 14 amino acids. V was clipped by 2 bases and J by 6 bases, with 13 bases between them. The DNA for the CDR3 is TGCGCCAGCAGTGAGATCCCAGGGGAAGATGGCTACACCTTC. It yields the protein CASSEIPGEDGYTF.

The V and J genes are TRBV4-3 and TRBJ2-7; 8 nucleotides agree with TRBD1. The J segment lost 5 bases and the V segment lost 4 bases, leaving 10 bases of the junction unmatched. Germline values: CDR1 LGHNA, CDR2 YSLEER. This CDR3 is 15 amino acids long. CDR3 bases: TGCGCCAGCAGCCTCGGGACAGGTCTCCGAAACGAGCAGTACTTC. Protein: CASSLGTGLRNEQYF.

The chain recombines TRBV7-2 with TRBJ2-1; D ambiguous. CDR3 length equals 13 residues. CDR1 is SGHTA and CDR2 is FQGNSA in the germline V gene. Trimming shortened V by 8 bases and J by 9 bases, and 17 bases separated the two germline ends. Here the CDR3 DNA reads TGTGCCAGCTCCTCGTTAAGGGTGAGTGAGCAGTTCTTC. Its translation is CASSSLRVSEQFF.

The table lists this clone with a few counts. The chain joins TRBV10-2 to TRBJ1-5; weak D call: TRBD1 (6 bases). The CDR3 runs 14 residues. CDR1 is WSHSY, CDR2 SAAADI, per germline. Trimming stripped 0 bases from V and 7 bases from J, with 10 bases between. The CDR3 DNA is TGCGCCAGCAGTGAGTCAACAGGGACCCAGCCCCAGCATTTT. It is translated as CASSESTGTQPQHF.

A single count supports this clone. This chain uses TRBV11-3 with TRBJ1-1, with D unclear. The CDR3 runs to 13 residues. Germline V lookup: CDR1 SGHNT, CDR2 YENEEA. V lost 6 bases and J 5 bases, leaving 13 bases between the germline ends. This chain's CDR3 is CASSFMTNTEAFF. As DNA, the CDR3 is TGTGCCAGCAGTTTTATGACGAATACTGAAGCTTTCTTT.

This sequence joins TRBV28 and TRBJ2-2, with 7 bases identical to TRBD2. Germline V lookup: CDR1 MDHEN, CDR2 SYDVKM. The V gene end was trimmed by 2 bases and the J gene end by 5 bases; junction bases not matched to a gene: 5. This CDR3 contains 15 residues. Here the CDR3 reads CASSLELARTGELFF. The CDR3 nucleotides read TGTGCCAGCAGTTTAGAACTAGCGAGAACCGGGGAGCTGTTTTTT.

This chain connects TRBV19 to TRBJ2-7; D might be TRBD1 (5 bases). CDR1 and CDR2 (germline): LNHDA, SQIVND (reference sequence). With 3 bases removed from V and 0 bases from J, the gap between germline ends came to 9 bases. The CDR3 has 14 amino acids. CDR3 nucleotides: TGTGCCAGTAGTATTTATACAGGCTCCTACGAGCAGTACTTC. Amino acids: CASSIYTGSYEQYF.

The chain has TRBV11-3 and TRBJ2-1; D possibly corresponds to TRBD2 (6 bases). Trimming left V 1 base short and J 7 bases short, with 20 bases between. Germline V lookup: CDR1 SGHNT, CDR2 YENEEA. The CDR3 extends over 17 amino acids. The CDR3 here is CASSLGYRTGVGNEQFF. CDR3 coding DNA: TGTGCCAGCAGCTTAGGTTACCGTACGGGAGTGGGGAATGAGCAGTTCTTC.

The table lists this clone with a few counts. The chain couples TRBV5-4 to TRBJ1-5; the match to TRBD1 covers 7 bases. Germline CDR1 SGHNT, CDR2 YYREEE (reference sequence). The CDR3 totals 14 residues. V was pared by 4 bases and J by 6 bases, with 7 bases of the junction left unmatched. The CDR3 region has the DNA TGTGCCAGCAGCATAGACAGGGCAACTCAGCCCCAGCATTTT. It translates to CASSIDRATQPQHF.

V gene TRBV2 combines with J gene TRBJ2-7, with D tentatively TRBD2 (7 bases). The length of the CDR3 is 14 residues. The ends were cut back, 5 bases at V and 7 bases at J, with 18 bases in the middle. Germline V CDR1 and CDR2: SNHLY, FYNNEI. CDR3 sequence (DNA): TGTGCCAGCAGTTCAGGGGACTACTACATAGAGCAGTACTTC. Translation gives CASSSGDYYIEQYF. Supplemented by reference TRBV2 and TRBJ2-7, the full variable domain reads EPEVTQTPSHQVTQMGQEVILRCVPISNHLYFYWYRQILGQKVEFLVSFYNNEISEKSEIFDDQFSVERPDGSNFTLKIRSTKLEDSAMYFCASSSGDYYIEQYFGPGTRLTVT.

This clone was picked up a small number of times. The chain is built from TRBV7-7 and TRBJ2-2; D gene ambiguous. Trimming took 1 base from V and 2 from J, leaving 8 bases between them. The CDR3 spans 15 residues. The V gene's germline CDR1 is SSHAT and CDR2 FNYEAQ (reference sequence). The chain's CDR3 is CASSLGGANTGELFF. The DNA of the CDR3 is TGTGCCAGCAGCTTAGGCGGAGCTAACACCGGGGAGCTGTTTTTT.

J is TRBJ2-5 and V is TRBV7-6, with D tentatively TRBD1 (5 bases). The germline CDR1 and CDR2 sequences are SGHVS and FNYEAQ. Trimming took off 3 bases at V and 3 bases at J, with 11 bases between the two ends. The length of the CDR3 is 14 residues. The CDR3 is CASSFTGLEETQYF. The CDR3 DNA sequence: TGTGCCAGCAGCTTCACAGGCCTGGAAGAGACCCAGTACTTC. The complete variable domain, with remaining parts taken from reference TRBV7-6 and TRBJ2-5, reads GAGVSQSPRYKVTKRGQDVALRCDPISGHVSLYWYRQALGQGPEFLTYFNYEAQQDKSGLPNDRFSAERPEGSISTLTIQRTEQRDSAMYRCASSFTGLEETQYFGPGTRLLVL.